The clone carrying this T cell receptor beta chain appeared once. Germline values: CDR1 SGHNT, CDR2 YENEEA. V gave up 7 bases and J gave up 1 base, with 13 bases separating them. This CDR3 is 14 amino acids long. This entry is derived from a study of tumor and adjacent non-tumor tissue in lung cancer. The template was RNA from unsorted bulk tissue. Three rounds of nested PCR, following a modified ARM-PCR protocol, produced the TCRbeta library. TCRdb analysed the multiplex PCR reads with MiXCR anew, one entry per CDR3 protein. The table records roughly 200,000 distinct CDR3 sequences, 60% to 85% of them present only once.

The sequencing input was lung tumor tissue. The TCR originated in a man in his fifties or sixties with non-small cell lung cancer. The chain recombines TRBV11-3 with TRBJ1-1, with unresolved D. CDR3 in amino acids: CASNSRAGNTEAFF. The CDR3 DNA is TGTGCCAGCAACTCACGGGCAGGGAACACTGAAGCTTTCTTT.